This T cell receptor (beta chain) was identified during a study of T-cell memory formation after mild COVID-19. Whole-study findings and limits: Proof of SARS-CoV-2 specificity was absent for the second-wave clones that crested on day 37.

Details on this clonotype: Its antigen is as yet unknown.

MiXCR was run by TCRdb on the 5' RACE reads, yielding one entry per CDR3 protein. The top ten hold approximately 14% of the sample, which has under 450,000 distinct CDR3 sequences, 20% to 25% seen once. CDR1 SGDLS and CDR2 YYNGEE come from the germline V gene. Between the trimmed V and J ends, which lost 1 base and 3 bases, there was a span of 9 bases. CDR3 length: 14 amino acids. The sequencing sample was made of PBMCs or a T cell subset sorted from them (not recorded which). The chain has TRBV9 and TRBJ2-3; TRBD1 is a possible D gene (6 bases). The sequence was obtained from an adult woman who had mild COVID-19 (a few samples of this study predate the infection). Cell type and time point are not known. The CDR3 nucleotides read TGTGCCAGCAGCGTACTGCAGGGGACAGATACGCAGTATTTT. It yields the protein CASSVLQGTDTQYF. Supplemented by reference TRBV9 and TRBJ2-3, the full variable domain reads DSGVTQTPKHLITATGQRVTLRCSPRSGDLSVYWYQQSLDQGLQFLIQYYNGEERAKGNILERFSAQQFPDLHSELNLSSLELGDSALYFCASSVLQGTDTQYFGPGTRLTVL.